This T cell receptor beta chain derives from a study of T cells in Graves' hyperthyroidism and ophthalmopathy. It was RNA transcripts that yielded the amplified TCR beta CDR3 regions. First-round RT-PCR targeting the TCR CDR3 was performed with the HTBI primer set. TCRdb independently ran MiXCR on the multiplex PCR reads; one entry per CDR3 protein. Here the sample spans a few hundred thousand distinct CDR3 sequences, approximately 15% being singletons. Diagnostic assessment was based on clinical symptoms, serum thyroxine and TRAb, thyroid ultrasound and orbital computed tomography. Study-level results: Blood also contained most expanded thyroid clonotypes above 0.001.

This clonotype has only a few counts. The antigen remains unidentified. In germline, CDR1 is LGHNA, CDR2 YNFKEQ. CDR3 length: 16 amino acids. V lost 0 bases, J lost 2 bases, and 13 bases lay in between. This chain uses TRBV4-2 with TRBJ2-5, with unresolved D. Material for sequencing was blood. The clonotype comes from a woman under 40 with Graves' hyperthyroidism. The CDR3 DNA sequence: TGTGCCAGCAGCCAAGACCCCCGATGTATACAAGAGACCCAGTACTTC. It codes for CASSQDPRCIQETQYF.